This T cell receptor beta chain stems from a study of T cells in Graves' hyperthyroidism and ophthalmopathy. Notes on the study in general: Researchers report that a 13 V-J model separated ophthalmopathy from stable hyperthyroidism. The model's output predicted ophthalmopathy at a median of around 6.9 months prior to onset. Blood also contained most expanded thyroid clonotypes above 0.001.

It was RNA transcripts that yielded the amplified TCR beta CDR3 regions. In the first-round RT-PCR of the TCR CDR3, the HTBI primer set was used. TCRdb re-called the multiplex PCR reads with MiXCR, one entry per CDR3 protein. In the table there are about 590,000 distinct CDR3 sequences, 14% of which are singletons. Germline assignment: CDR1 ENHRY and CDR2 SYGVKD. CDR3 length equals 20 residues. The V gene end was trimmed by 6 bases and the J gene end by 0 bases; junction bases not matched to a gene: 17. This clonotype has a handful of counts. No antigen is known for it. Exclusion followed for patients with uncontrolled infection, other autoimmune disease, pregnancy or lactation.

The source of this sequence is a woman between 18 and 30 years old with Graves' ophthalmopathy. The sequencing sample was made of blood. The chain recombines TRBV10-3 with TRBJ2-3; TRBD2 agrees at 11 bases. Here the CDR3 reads CAIRAPGLADTRASTDTQYF. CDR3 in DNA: TGTGCCATCAGAGCTCCGGGACTAGCGGATACCCGTGCTAGCACAGATACGCAGTATTTT.